This T cell receptor (beta chain) originates from a study of human T cells and chemical hapten exposure. Study-wide context: Patch tests put 0.01% DPC on the upper back, read at 6 days.

The time point denotes: patch test 1, 2 weeks after DPC sensitization. Described treatment: therapeutic diphenylcyclopropenone sensitization with weekly scalp DPC. Total RNA came from unfractionated whole blood. There are 15 residues in the CDR3. The germline gives CDR1 MNHEY, CDR2 SMNVEV (reference sequence). The trim removed 3 bases at V and 5 bases at J, leaving 7 bases unmatched. TCRdb reprocessed the RACE reads with MiXCR, giving one entry per CDR3 protein. The sample records fewer than 200,000 distinct CDR3 sequences, 20% to 25% being singletons. About this clonotype: Antigen unknown.

Overall study results and limits: Significantly more large CDR3 similarity clusters were formed by expanded TCRs than by controls.

The input for sequencing was whole blood, taken in connection with sensitization to the hapten diphenylcyclopropenone (DPC). This clonotype originated in a woman between 45 and 60 years old with alopecia areata. Some clones in this sample may be carry-over from other donors' samples. The chain links TRBV27 to TRBJ2-5, with 9 bases aligning to TRBD1. CDR3 nucleotide sequence: TGTGCCAGCAGTTTGCAACAGGGGGCATGGGAGACCCAGTACTTC. It yields the protein CASSLQQGAWETQYF.